The 19 T cell receptor beta chains in this list originate from one sample, sequenced in a study of OX40 agonist ivuxolimab in advanced cancers. Clones were read by immunoSEQ multiplex PCR, and TCRdb kept only the in-frame ones, dropping some. The sample lists some 10,000 clones; over 65% were seen once. The source material was CD4+ or CD8+ T cells sorted from blood, sampled in a trial of the OX40 agonist ivuxolimab. The receptors shown here come from an adult with an advanced solid tumor such as melanoma, head and neck, liver or kidney cancer.

The chain has TRBV6-4 and TRBJ2-1; D call uncertain. Between the trimmed V and J ends, which lost 2 bases and 3 bases, there was a span of 11 bases. CDR3 length: 15 amino acids. The germline gives CDR1 MRHNA, CDR2 SNTAGT. CDR3 residues: CASSDREGSYNEQFF. CDR3 nucleotide sequence: TGTGCCAGCAGTGACAGGGAAGGTAGCTACAATGAGCAGTTCTTC.

This sequence joins TRBV6-1 and TRBJ2-7, with no clear D. Trimming removed 1 base from V and 3 bases from J, with 10 bases in between. Germline CDR1 is MNHNS and CDR2 is SASEGT. This CDR3 is built from 14 residues. The CDR3 reads CASSEGPGGYEQYF. CDR3 coding DNA: TGTGCCAGCAGTGAAGGGCCAGGTGGCTACGAGCAGTACTTC.

The V and J genes are TRBV6-5 and TRBJ1-3, with 7 bases lining up with TRBD1. This CDR3 has 15 residues. From germline, CDR1 is MNHEY and CDR2 SVGAGI. V shed 6 bases and J 0 bases; nucleotides not matched to a gene: 5. In DNA, the CDR3 is TGTGCCAGCAGCCTCAGGGGGGCCTCTGGAAACACCATATATTTT. It is translated as CASSLRGASGNTIYF.

The chain uses TRBV5-4 and TRBJ2-1; no clear D. V was pared by 6 bases and J by 7 bases, with 11 bases between. The CDR3 covers 12 residues. From germline, CDR1 is SGHNT and CDR2 YYREEE (reference sequence). The CDR3 nucleotides read TGTGCCAGCACCGACCCGTTAAATGAGCAGTTCTTC. This translates into CASTDPLNEQFF.

V is TRBV19 and J is TRBJ2-3; the D gene is possibly TRBD2 (5 bases). V was pared by 5 bases and J by 6 bases, with 15 bases between. CDR1 is LNHDA, CDR2 SQIVND, per germline (reference sequence). This CDR3 has 14 amino acids. The CDR3 protein is CASSDGGPLDTQYF. Written as DNA, the CDR3 is TGTGCCAGTAGTGATGGCGGGCCATTGGATACGCAGTATTTT.

This clone was seen a few times. The chain couples TRBV11-3 to TRBJ1-1, with 9 bases that match TRBD1. Trimming took 7 bases from V and 4 from J; bases not matched to a gene: 10. The CDR3 covers 15 residues. The germline V gene encodes CDR1 SGHNT and CDR2 YENEEA. The CDR3 spells CASTPLTGGLTEAFF. In nucleotides, the CDR3 is TGTGCCAGCACTCCCCTGACAGGGGGTCTCACTGAAGCTTTCTTT.

The gene calls are TRBV30 and TRBJ2-7; 7 nucleotides line up with TRBD2. The germline gives CDR1 GTSNPN, CDR2 SVGIG (reference sequence). The CDR3 is made up of 14 amino acids. The J segment lost 2 bases and the V segment lost 7 bases, leaving 11 bases of the junction unmatched. The CDR3, as DNA: TGTGCCTCTAGGAAGCGGGGCGATGCCTACGAGCAGTACTTC. Protein sequence: CASRKRGDAYEQYF.

CDR3 in amino acids: CASSPGTGFFNEQFF. The CDR3 DNA follows: TGCGCCAGCAGCCCAGGGACAGGGTTCTTCAATGAGCAGTTCTTC. The rearrangement uses TRBV5-1 and TRBJ2-1; TRBD1 agrees at 9 bases. The V gene's germline CDR1 is SGHRS and CDR2 YFSETQ. With V trimmed by 4 bases and J by 6 bases, 8 bases remained unmatched. CDR3 length equals 15 residues.

V is TRBV28 and J is TRBJ2-7; no reliable D call. The germline V and J ends were trimmed by 6 bases and 3 bases, with 12 bases remaining between them. Germline CDR1 MDHEN, CDR2 SYDVKM. The CDR3 has 13 amino acids. The CDR3 nucleotides read TGTGCCAGCAGCGGACGGTTAAGCTACGAGCAGTACTTC. Its protein product is CASSGRLSYEQYF.

This clone was detected only a few times. The chain is built from TRBV9 and TRBJ1-1, with TRBD1 as a possible D gene (5 bases). The germline V gene has CDR1 SGDLS and CDR2 YYNGEE. CDR3 size: 15 residues. V was shortened by 0 bases and J by 0 bases, with 9 bases between the two germline ends. CDR3 DNA: TGTGCCAGCAGCGTAGATGGGGGATTGAACACTGAAGCTTTCTTT. It translates to CASSVDGGLNTEAFF.

The rearrangement uses TRBV7-3 and TRBJ1-1; D is ambiguous. CDR1 SGHTA and CDR2 FQGTGA come from the germline V gene. The germline V and J ends were trimmed by 8 bases and 4 bases, with 17 bases remaining between them. CDR3 size: 14 residues. The CDR3 spells CASEHAGPSTEAFF. CDR3 coding DNA: TGTGCCAGCGAACACGCGGGCCCTTCCACTGAAGCTTTCTTT.

This clone has a single count. This chain connects TRBV7-8 to TRBJ2-3; D might be TRBD1 or TRBD2, each matching 5 bases. This CDR3 is 16 amino acids long. Germline-derived CDR1 and CDR2 are SGHVS and FQNEAQ. V gave up 4 bases and J gave up 6 bases, with 20 bases separating them. CDR3 residues: CASSWTRDGVPDTQYF. In DNA, the CDR3 is TGTGCCAGCAGCTGGACTCGGGACGGAGTGCCGGATACGCAGTATTTT.

This clone was observed a few times. The CDR3 is CASSQDNQDRNTGELFF. The CDR3 DNA is TGCGCCAGCAGCCAAGATAACCAGGATAGAAACACCGGGGAGCTGTTTTTT. The gene calls are TRBV4-1 and TRBJ2-2; D remains ambiguous. CDR1 is MGHRA and CDR2 is YSYEKL in the germline V gene. The CDR3 covers 17 residues. Trimming shortened V by 0 bases and J by 2 bases, and 13 bases separated the two germline ends.

This chain joins TRBV28 and TRBJ1-1; D unresolved. V lost 7 bases to trimming and J lost 2 bases, with 11 bases between them. Germline CDR1 MDHEN, CDR2 SYDVKM. The CDR3 has 13 amino acids. As DNA, the CDR3 is TGTGCCAGCACAAGGCAGACAAACACTGAAGCTTTCTTT. As protein: CASTRQTNTEAFF.

The rearrangement uses TRBV5-8 and TRBJ1-2; D may be TRBD1 (5 bases). V lost 4 bases and J lost 4, with 11 bases in between. In germline, CDR1 is SGHTS, CDR2 YDEGEE. The CDR3 has 13 amino acids. The CDR3 protein is CASSLDSAYGYTF. The CDR3 DNA sequence: TGTGCCAGCAGCCTAGACAGTGCCTATGGCTACACCTTC.

The V and J genes are TRBV5-6 and TRBJ2-1; D uncertain. This CDR3 is built from 14 residues. Between the trimmed V and J ends, which lost 3 bases and 3 bases, there was a span of 10 bases. From germline, CDR1 is SGHDT and CDR2 YYEEEE. CDR3 bases: TGTGCCAGCAGCTCCCTAGGATACTACAATGAGCAGTTCTTC. This codes for CASSSLGYYNEQFF.

The chain has TRBV9 and TRBJ2-7, with 8 bases matching TRBD1. With 3 bases clipped from V and 5 bases from J, the junction kept 1 base outside the gene matches. The germline V gene encodes CDR1 SGDLS and CDR2 YYNGEE. The CDR3 runs 12 residues. The CDR3 is CASSEQGDEQYF. CDR3 coding DNA: TGTGCCAGCAGCGAACAGGGGGACGAGCAGTACTTC.

This rearrangement joins TRBV9 to TRBJ1-5; no firm D call. The V end lost 0 bases, the J end lost 6 bases, and 10 bases lay between the germline ends. The CDR3 contains 14 residues. Germline CDR1 and CDR2: SGDLS and YYNGEE. CDR3 sequence: CASSVGSGSQPQHF. The DNA of the CDR3 is TGTGCCAGCAGCGTAGGGAGCGGGAGTCAGCCCCAGCATTTT.

The chain has TRBV18 and TRBJ2-5, with 11 bases lining up with TRBD2. The V gene end was trimmed by 3 bases and the J gene end by 5 bases; junction bases not matched to a gene: 11. This CDR3 is 17 amino acids long. Germline-derived CDR1 and CDR2 are KGHSH and LQKENI. The CDR3 loop reads CASSPGALAGVKETQYF. The CDR3 coding sequence is TGTGCCAGCTCACCGGGAGCACTAGCGGGGGTAAAGGAGACCCAGTACTTC. Variable domain in full (rest from reference TRBV18 and TRBJ2-5): NAGVMQNPRHLVRRRGQEARLRCSPMKGHSHVYWYRQLPEEGLKFMVYLQKENIIDESGMPKERFSAEFPKEGPSILRIQQVVRGDSAAYFCASSPGALAGVKETQYFGPGTRLLVL.